This entry lists 27 T cell receptor beta chains sequenced from one sample in a study of blood T cell repertoires in COVID-19. Data came from immunoSEQ multiplex PCR; TCRdb stores just in-frame clones and leaves some out. The table includes roughly 100,000 clones, 70% to 90% detected once. What was sequenced was peripheral blood. The receptor set was obtained from a woman in her sixties or seventies with acute or convalescent COVID-19.

The chain has TRBV5-4 and TRBJ1-2; 9 bases agree with TRBD1. V lost 4 bases and J lost 6; bases outside the gene matches: 10. The CDR3 is made up of 15 amino acids. CDR1 is SGHNT and CDR2 is YYREEE in the germline V gene (reference sequence). The CDR3 is CASSLANRGLHGYTF. CDR3 DNA: TGTGCCAGCAGCCTCGCTAACAGGGGGCTTCATGGCTACACCTTC. Drawing the rest from reference TRBV5-4 and TRBJ1-2, the complete variable domain is ETGVTQSPTHLIKTRGQQVTLRCSSQSGHNTVSWYQQALGQGPQFIFQYYREEENGRGNFPPRFSGLQFPNYSSELNVNALELDDSALYLCASSLANRGLHGYTFGSGTRLTVV.

In its sample, this clone was seen a few times. The gene calls are TRBV5-1 and TRBJ2-1; TRBD2 matches 7 bases. The ends lost 5 bases at V and 0 bases at J; junction bases unmatched: 8. This CDR3 region has 16 residues. CDR1 is SGHRS, CDR2 YFSETQ, per germline. For the CDR3, the DNA is TGCGCCAGCAGACCCTCTAGCGGAAGCTCCTACAATGAGCAGTTCTTC. Translation: CASRPSSGSSYNEQFF. Full variable domain (remainder filled in from reference TRBV5-1 and TRBJ2-1): KAGVTQTPRYLIKTRGQQVTLSCSPISGHRSVSWYQQTPGQGLQFLFEYFSETQRNKGNFPGRFSGRQFSNSRSEMNVSTLELGDSALYLCASRPSSGSSYNEQFFGPGTRLTVL.

V and J are TRBV20-1 and TRBJ2-3; 8 nucleotides agree with TRBD2. The CDR3 has 13 residues. The germline V gene has CDR1 DFQATT and CDR2 SNEGSKA (reference sequence). Trimming cost V 3 bases and J 3 bases; bases outside gene matches: 2. The CDR3 nucleotides read TGCAGTGCTAGTGAGCGGGGGACAGATACGCAGTATTTT. Residues: CSASERGTDTQYF.

The chain recombines TRBV3-1 (or the pseudogene TRBV3-2) with TRBJ2-5, with a tentative D call TRBD1 (6 bases). V lost 0 bases and J lost 2, with 13 bases in between. This CDR3 comprises 16 residues. Germline lookup yields CDR1 LGHDT and CDR2 YNNKEL (reference sequence). The CDR3 sequence: CASSQEGTRIQETQYF. DNA of the CDR3: TGTGCCAGCAGCCAAGAAGGGACAAGAATACAAGAGACCCAGTACTTC.

The CDR3 region is CATSRDPNPLSGYGYTF. The DNA for the CDR3 is TGTGCCACCAGCAGAGATCCCAACCCTTTAAGCGGATATGGCTACACCTTC. The V call is TRBV15, the J call TRBJ1-2; no clear D gene. Trimming cost V 0 bases and J 5 bases, with 19 bases left between them. This CDR3 is built from 17 residues. Germline V gene sequence: CDR1 LNHNV, CDR2 YYDKDF (reference sequence).

The chain couples TRBV2 to TRBJ1-6, with D maybe TRBD1 (6 bases). The CDR3 has 15 residues. The germline V gene encodes CDR1 SNHLY and CDR2 FYNNEI. The V gene lost 6 bases and the J gene lost 8 bases, with 17 bases spanning the gap. CDR3 coding DNA: TGTGCCAGCAGCCGGGACACCTCATGGGATTCACCCCTCCACTTT. Its translation is CASSRDTSWDSPLHF.

The rearrangement uses TRBV11-1 and TRBJ2-5, with D possibly TRBD2 on 5 matching bases. Germline CDR1 and CDR2: SGHAT and FQDESV (reference sequence). Deletions cut 5 bases from V and 2 bases from J, with 9 bases between. CDR3 length: 13 amino acids. The CDR3 DNA sequence: TGTGCCAGCAGCCCCGGGATACAAGAGACCCAGTACTTC. It specifies CASSPGIQETQYF.

The V and J genes are TRBV5-6 and TRBJ2-7; the match to TRBD2 covers 13 bases. CDR3 length equals 15 residues. The V gene end was trimmed by 3 bases and the J gene end by 7 bases; junction bases not matched to a gene: 7. The germline CDR1 and CDR2 sequences are SGHDT and YYEEEE. The CDR3 protein is CASSSGLAGTGEQYV. The DNA of the CDR3 is TGTGCCAGCAGCTCGGGACTAGCGGGAACGGGTGAGCAGTACGTC.

The chain carries TRBV6-5 and TRBJ1-6, with a tentative D call TRBD1 (6 bases). Germline loops: CDR1 MNHEY, CDR2 SVGAGI. CDR3 size: 14 residues. Trimming removed 3 bases at V and 7 bases at J, with 10 bases between. In DNA, the CDR3 is TGTGCCAGCAGTTATAGGCAGGGGAATTCACCCCTCCACTTT. It codes for CASSYRQGNSPLHF.

The chain joins TRBV3-1 (or the pseudogene TRBV3-2) to TRBJ2-2; D unresolved. V lost 2 bases to trimming and J lost 4 bases, with 11 bases between them. Germline values: CDR1 LGHDT, CDR2 YNNKEL (reference sequence). The CDR3 consists of 15 residues. Here the CDR3 DNA reads TGTGCCAGCAGCCAACTGACCTCGGGCACCGGGGAGCTGTTTTTT. Amino acids: CASSQLTSGTGELFF.

This chain joins TRBV20-1 and TRBJ2-3; D possibly corresponds to TRBD1 (6 bases). The length of the CDR3 is 16 residues. Germline V gene sequence: CDR1 DFQATT, CDR2 SNEGSKA (reference sequence). V was cut by 3 bases and J by 3 bases, with 19 bases left in between. The CDR3 region has the DNA TGCAGTGCTAGTCTGGGGACAAACCCCGGGACAGATACGCAGTATTTT. Amino acids: CSASLGTNPGTDTQYF.

This rearrangement joins TRBV11-2 to TRBJ2-7, with D tentatively TRBD2 (7 bases). The V end was cut by 3 bases, the J end by 7 bases, with 13 bases between. From germline, CDR1 is SGHAT and CDR2 FQNNGV. This CDR3 contains 13 residues. CDR3 nucleotide sequence: TGTGCCAGCAGCTTCGGGGGGCACGGGGAGCAGTACTTC. This translates into CASSFGGHGEQYF. Looking up the rest from reference TRBV11-2 and TRBJ2-7 gives the full variable domain: EAGVAQSPRYKIIEKRQSVAFWCNPISGHATLYWYQQILGQGPKLLIQFQNNGVVDDSQLPKDRFSAERLKGVDSTLKIQPAKLEDSAVYLCASSFGGHGEQYFGPGTRLTVT.

The CDR3 DNA is TGTGCCACCAGCAGAGATGGGGGACCCAGGGGGAAACTGTTTTTT. Protein sequence: CATSRDGGPRGKLFF. J is TRBJ1-4 and V is TRBV15; TRBD1 agrees at 7 bases. CDR1 is LNHNV, CDR2 YYDKDF, per germline (reference sequence). Losses at the gene ends were 0 bases for V and 11 bases for J; bases not matched to a gene: 9. This CDR3 is 15 amino acids long.

The chain recombines TRBV11-1 with TRBJ2-4; D may be TRBD2 (6 bases). Looked up from germline, CDR1 is SGHAT and CDR2 is FQDESV (reference sequence). V was pared by 5 bases and J by 6 bases, with 14 bases between. There are 14 residues in the CDR3. CDR3 in DNA: TGTGCCAGCAGCCTGGGACTTGACAGAAACATTCAGTACTTC. Translating gives CASSLGLDRNIQYF.

This clone has only a few counts. The chain employs TRBV2 and TRBJ2-7, with D possibly being TRBD2 (6 bases). From germline, CDR1 is SNHLY and CDR2 FYNNEI. The V gene lost 9 bases and the J gene lost 6 bases, with 15 bases spanning the gap. This CDR3 has 12 residues. The CDR3: CASTPWGGEQYF. CDR3 bases: TGTGCCAGTACCCCTTGGGGAGGCGAGCAGTACTTC.

The rearrangement joins TRBV30 to TRBJ1-2, with D uncertain. CDR3 length equals 13 residues. Trimming left V 0 bases short and J 2 bases short, with 7 bases between. Germline-derived CDR1 and CDR2 are GTSNPN and SVGIG (reference sequence). In nucleotides, the CDR3 is TGTGCCTGGAGTGTAGTAGAGAACTATGGCTACACCTTC. Encoded protein: CAWSVVENYGYTF.

The rearrangement joins TRBV15 to TRBJ2-5, with a weak D call TRBD2 (6 bases). The CDR3 runs 14 residues. V lost 4 bases to trimming and J lost 7 bases, with 16 bases between them. The germline CDR1 and CDR2 sequences are LNHNV and YYDKDF (reference sequence). The CDR3 loop reads CATSTPGGVLTQYF. CDR3 DNA sequence: TGTGCCACCAGCACCCCAGGCGGGGTACTGACCCAGTACTTC.

This rearrangement joins TRBV6-1 to TRBJ1-3; D ambiguous. The ends were cut back, 2 bases at V and 0 bases at J, with 11 bases in the middle. Per the germline V gene, CDR1 is MNHNS and CDR2 is SASEGT. The CDR3 runs 16 residues. The CDR3 sequence: CASSEQPPGSGNTIYF. In nucleotides, the CDR3 is TGTGCCAGCAGTGAACAACCCCCGGGCTCTGGAAACACCATATATTTT.

This rearrangement joins TRBV6-5 to TRBJ1-5; D possibly corresponds to TRBD1 (6 bases). CDR1 is MNHEY, CDR2 SVGAGI, per germline. Trimming cost V 6 bases and J 3 bases, with 12 bases left between them. CDR3 length equals 14 residues. The CDR3 is CASRGTGLNQPQHF. The CDR3 DNA sequence: TGTGCCAGCAGGGGAACAGGGCTCAATCAGCCCCAGCATTTT.

This rearrangement joins TRBV19 to TRBJ1-5, with D possibly being TRBD1 (5 bases). The germline V gene encodes CDR1 LNHDA and CDR2 SQIVND (reference sequence). This CDR3 has 14 residues. Trimming left V 6 bases short and J 2 bases short, with 11 bases between. The CDR3: CASRGAGGNQPQHF. The DNA of the CDR3 is TGTGCCAGTAGGGGTGCGGGGGGCAATCAGCCCCAGCATTTT.

This clone was seen a single time. This chain links TRBV5-1 with TRBJ2-2; 9 bases match TRBD1. Trimming removed 0 bases from V and 5 bases from J; junction bases left unmatched: 14. Germline V gives CDR1 SGHRS, CDR2 YFSETQ. CDR3 size: 19 residues. Here the CDR3 reads CASSLDGFTGQGRTGELFF. The CDR3 DNA follows: TGCGCCAGCAGCTTGGACGGCTTTACGGGACAGGGAAGGACCGGGGAGCTGTTTTTT.

This clone is a singleton in its sample. The rearrangement uses TRBV7-9 and TRBJ2-5; 7 nucleotides agree with TRBD1. V shed 2 bases and J 0 bases; nucleotides not matched to a gene: 12. The CDR3 is made up of 18 amino acids. Looked up from germline, CDR1 is SEHNR and CDR2 is FQNEAQ (reference sequence). The CDR3 sequence: CASSLQGGGDMYQETQYF. CDR3 coding DNA: TGTGCCAGCAGCTTACAAGGGGGCGGAGATATGTACCAAGAGACCCAGTACTTC.

The chain is built from TRBV24-1 and TRBJ2-1; 8 bases line up with TRBD1. Germline CDR1 reads KGHDR; CDR2 reads SFDVKD. With 2 bases clipped from V and 4 bases from J, the junction kept 6 bases outside the gene matches. The CDR3 runs 16 residues. The chain's CDR3 is CATSDSGQGRYNEQFF. The CDR3 nucleotides are TGTGCCACCAGTGATTCTGGACAGGGCAGATACAATGAGCAGTTCTTC.

This clone has only a few counts. The chain couples TRBV29-1 to TRBJ2-1, with 12 positions matching TRBD2. Per germline, CDR1 SQVTM and CDR2 ANQGSEA. With 4 bases clipped from V and 3 bases from J, the junction kept 1 base outside the gene matches. The CDR3 spans 14 residues. The CDR3 here is CSVGTSGIYNEQFF. CDR3 bases: TGCAGCGTTGGGACTAGCGGGATCTACAATGAGCAGTTCTTC.

The rearrangement uses TRBV5-1 and TRBJ2-1, with TRBD2 matching over 14 bases. This CDR3 contains 16 residues. Germline V lookup: CDR1 SGHRS, CDR2 YFSETQ. With 4 bases clipped from V and 6 bases from J, the junction kept 6 bases outside the gene matches. CDR3 residues: CASSATSGRASNEQFF. CDR3 bases: TGCGCCAGCAGCGCGACTAGCGGGAGGGCCAGCAATGAGCAGTTCTTC.

The chain carries TRBV14 and TRBJ1-1; 8 nucleotides line up with TRBD1. This CDR3 is 15 amino acids long. Germline CDR1 SGHDN, CDR2 FVKESK. J gave up 3 bases and V 4 bases, and 7 bases lay outside the gene matches. The CDR3 region has the DNA TGTGCCAGCAGCCTCAGACAGGGGTGGGACACTGAAGCTTTCTTT. Translating it yields CASSLRQGWDTEAFF. Using reference TRBV14 and TRBJ1-1 for the parts outside the CDR3, the full variable domain is EAGVTQFPSHSVIEKGQTVTLRCDPISGHDNLYWYRRVMGKEIKFLLHFVKESKQDESGMPNNRFLAERTGGTYSTLKVQPAELEDSGVYFCASSLRQGWDTEAFFGQGTRLTVV.

This clone is a singleton in its sample. The chain joins TRBV11-2 to TRBJ2-2; tentative D call: TRBD2 (5 bases). The CDR3 is 13 residues long. Trimming stripped 1 base from V and 13 bases from J, with 13 bases between. Germline CDR1 reads SGHAT; CDR2 reads FQNNGV. The CDR3 sequence is CASSLVVGEGLFF. CDR3 DNA: TGTGCCAGCAGCTTAGTGGTGGGCGAGGGGCTGTTTTTT.